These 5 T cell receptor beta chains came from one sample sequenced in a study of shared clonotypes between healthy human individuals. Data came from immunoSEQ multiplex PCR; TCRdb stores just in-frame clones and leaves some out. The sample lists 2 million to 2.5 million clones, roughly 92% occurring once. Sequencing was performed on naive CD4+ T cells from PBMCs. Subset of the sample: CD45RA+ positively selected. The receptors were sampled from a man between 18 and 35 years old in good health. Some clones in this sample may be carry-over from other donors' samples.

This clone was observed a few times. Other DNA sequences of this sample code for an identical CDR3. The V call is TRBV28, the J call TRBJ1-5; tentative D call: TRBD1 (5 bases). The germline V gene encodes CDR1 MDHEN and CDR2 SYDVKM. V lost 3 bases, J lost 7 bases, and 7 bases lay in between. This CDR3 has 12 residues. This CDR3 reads CASSFRVQPQHF. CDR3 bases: TGTGCCAGCAGTTTCAGGGTCCAGCCCCAGCATTTT.

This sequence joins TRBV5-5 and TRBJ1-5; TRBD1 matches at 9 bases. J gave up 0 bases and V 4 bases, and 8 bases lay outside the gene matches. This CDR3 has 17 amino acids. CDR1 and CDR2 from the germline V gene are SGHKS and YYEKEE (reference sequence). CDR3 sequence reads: CASSRNRDRDSNQPQHF. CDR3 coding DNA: TGTGCCAGCAGCAGAAACCGGGACAGGGATAGCAATCAGCCCCAGCATTTT.

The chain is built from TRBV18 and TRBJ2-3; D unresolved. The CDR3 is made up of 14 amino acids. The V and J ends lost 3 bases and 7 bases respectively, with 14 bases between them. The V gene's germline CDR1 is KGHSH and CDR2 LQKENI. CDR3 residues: CASSPHLDLHTQYF. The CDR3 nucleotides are TGTGCCAGCTCACCCCACCTTGACTTACATACGCAGTATTTT.

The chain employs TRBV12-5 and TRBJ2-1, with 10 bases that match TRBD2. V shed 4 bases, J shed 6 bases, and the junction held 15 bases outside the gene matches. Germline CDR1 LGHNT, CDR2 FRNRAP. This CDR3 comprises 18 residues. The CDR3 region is CASGSDHPLAGRGNEQFF. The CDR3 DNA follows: TGTGCTAGTGGTTCCGACCACCCACTAGCGGGGAGGGGCAATGAGCAGTTCTTC.

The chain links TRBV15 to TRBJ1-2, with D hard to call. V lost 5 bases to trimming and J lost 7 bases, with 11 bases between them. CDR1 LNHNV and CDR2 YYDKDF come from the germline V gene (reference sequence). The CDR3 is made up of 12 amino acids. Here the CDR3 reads CATSLMAGGYTF. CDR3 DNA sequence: TGTGCCACCAGCCTGATGGCAGGTGGCTACACCTTC.